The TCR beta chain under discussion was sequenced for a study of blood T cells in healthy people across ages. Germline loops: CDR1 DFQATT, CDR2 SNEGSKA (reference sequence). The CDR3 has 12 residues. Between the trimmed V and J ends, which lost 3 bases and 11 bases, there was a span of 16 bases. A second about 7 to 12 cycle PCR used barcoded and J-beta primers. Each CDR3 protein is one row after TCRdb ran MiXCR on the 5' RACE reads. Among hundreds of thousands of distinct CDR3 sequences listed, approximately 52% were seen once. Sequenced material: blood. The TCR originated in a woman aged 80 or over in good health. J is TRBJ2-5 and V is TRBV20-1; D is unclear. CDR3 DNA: TGCAGTGCTAGCAAAGTTTACCATGAGCAGTACTTC. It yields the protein CSASKVYHEQYF.